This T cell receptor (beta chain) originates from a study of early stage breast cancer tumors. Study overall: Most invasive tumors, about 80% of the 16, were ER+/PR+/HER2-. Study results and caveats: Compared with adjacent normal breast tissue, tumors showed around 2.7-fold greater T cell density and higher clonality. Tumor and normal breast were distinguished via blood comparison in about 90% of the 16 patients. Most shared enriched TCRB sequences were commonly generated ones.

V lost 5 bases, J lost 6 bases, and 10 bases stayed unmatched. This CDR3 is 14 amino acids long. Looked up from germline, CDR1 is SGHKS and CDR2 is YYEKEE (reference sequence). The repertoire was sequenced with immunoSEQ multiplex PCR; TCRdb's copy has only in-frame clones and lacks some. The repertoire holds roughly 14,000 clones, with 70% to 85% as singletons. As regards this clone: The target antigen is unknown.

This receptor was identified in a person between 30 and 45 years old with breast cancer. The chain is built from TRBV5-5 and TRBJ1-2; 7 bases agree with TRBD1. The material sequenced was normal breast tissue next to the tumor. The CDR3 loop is CASRRQQGLDGYTF. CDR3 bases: TGTGCCAGCAGACGCCAACAGGGGTTAGATGGCTACACCTTC.